Here is one T cell receptor beta chain with its context. Its antigen is undetermined. The purity of all sorted populations exceeded 95%. The data are from a study of beta chain features in type 1 diabetes. Study conclusions and caveats: No resolution was reached here on whether HLA type influences TCRB rearrangement. When Type 1 diabetes patients were examined, their TCRB CDR3s proved moderately but significantly shorter in all four CD4+ subsets. cDNA-based reads could over-represent cells with high TCR expression.

This CDR3 is built from 14 residues. The V gene's germline CDR1 is LNHNV and CDR2 YYDKDF (reference sequence). Trimming stripped 2 bases from V and 3 bases from J, with 10 bases between. Every bit of the isolated RNA underwent reverse transcription, so sequencing read expressed TCRB transcripts. TCRdb keeps only in-frame clones here, not all; method: immunoSEQ multiplex PCR. In the table there are 640,000 or so clones, over 12% of which are singletons. The sequenced sample was naive CD4+ T cells from blood. The origin of this receptor is a man aged 18 to 30 with type 1 diabetes. This chain uses TRBV15 with TRBJ1-2, with TRBD1 as a possible D gene (6 bases). In nucleotides, the CDR3 is TGTGCCACCAGCAGACCTCAGGGGTACTATGGCTACACCTTC. It translates to CATSRPQGYYGYTF.